Following are 28 T cell receptor beta chains from one sample sequenced in a study of cytomegalovirus exposure and HLA in healthy donors. Use of 60 Vbeta and 13 Jbeta primers characterized the PCR. Assay: immunoSEQ multiplex PCR; the TCRdb copy retains only in-frame clones and omits some. The sample gives some 92,000 clones, 70% to 80% of which show up once; approximately 11% is in the top ten. The material sequenced was PBMCs. These receptor sequences come from a man aged 18 to 35 in good health and CMV-seropositive.

The sample holds one count of this clone. This chain joins TRBV4-2 and TRBJ2-3, with 7 bases identical to TRBD2. The CDR3 is 16 residues long. With V trimmed by 0 bases and J by 3 bases, 6 bases remained unmatched. Germline V gene lookup returns CDR1 LGHNA and CDR2 YNFKEQ. In DNA, the CDR3 is TGTGCCAGCAGCCAAGATGCGGGAGACGGGACAGATACGCAGTATTTT. Encoded protein: CASSQDAGDGTDTQYF.

The gene calls are TRBV9 and TRBJ2-1; no reliable D call. The CDR3 extends over 13 amino acids. Germline V gene sequence: CDR1 SGDLS, CDR2 YYNGEE. V lost 0 bases to trimming and J lost 3 bases, with 4 bases between them. The CDR3 loop reads CASSVVSYNEQFF. CDR3 in DNA: TGTGCCAGCAGCGTAGTCAGCTACAATGAGCAGTTCTTC.

V and J are TRBV27 and TRBJ1-5, with D unclear. V was clipped by 2 bases and J by 1 base, with 9 bases between them. This CDR3 comprises 15 residues. From germline, CDR1 is MNHEY and CDR2 SMNVEV (reference sequence). The CDR3 DNA sequence: TGTGCCAGCAGTTTAGCCAGAGGGAGCAATCAGCCCCAGCATTTT. This translates into CASSLARGSNQPQHF.

The V and J genes are TRBV9 and TRBJ2-7; weak D call: TRBD1 (6 bases). CDR3 length: 14 residues. The germline gives CDR1 SGDLS, CDR2 YYNGEE. V shed 0 bases and J shed 5 bases, with 12 bases lying between them. CDR3 amino acids: CASSVDPGTHEQYF. The CDR3 nucleotides read TGTGCCAGCAGCGTAGATCCCGGGACACACGAGCAGTACTTC.

The chain carries TRBV5-1 and TRBJ2-1, with TRBD1 identical over 8 bases. The V gene end was trimmed by 3 bases and the J gene end by 1 base; junction bases not matched to a gene: 9. The CDR3 contains 17 residues. CDR1 SGHRS and CDR2 YFSETQ come from the germline V gene. The CDR3 region is CASSSERTGSSYNEQFF. In nucleotides, the CDR3 is TGCGCCAGCAGCTCCGAACGGACAGGGAGTTCCTACAATGAGCAGTTCTTC.

The V and J genes are TRBV7-6 and TRBJ1-1, with 8 nucleotides matching TRBD1. V was clipped by 5 bases and J by 4 bases; unmatched bases: 9. Germline V gene data show CDR1 as SGHVS and CDR2 as FNYEAQ. This CDR3 region has 15 residues. The CDR3 DNA sequence: TGTGCCAGCAGCCACCGGACAGGGAACGGCACTGAAGCTTTCTTT. It specifies CASSHRTGNGTEAFF.

V and J are TRBV9 and TRBJ2-5, with 7 bases lining up with TRBD1. The germline gives CDR1 SGDLS, CDR2 YYNGEE. V lost 0 bases, J lost 2 bases, and 4 bases stayed unmatched. The CDR3 totals 15 residues. CDR3 region: CASSVGGQLQETQYF. CDR3 DNA sequence: TGTGCCAGCAGCGTAGGGGGACAGCTTCAAGAGACCCAGTACTTC.

The chain carries TRBV2 and TRBJ2-5; 8 positions match TRBD1. V lost 6 bases and J lost 4; bases outside the gene matches: 7. This CDR3 is built from 14 residues. Germline CDR1 reads SNHLY; CDR2 reads FYNNEI. The CDR3 DNA reads TGTGCCAGCAGCCCTACGGACAGGGCAGAGACCCAGTACTTC. Protein product: CASSPTDRAETQYF.

This rearrangement joins TRBV7-3 to TRBJ2-2, with 12 bases matching TRBD1. Per germline, CDR1 SGHTA and CDR2 FQGTGA. V was clipped by 5 bases and J by 4 bases; unmatched bases: 8. The CDR3 runs 17 residues. For the CDR3, the DNA is TGTGCCAGCAGCCCAGGGACAGGGGGCGCCATCACCGGGGAGCTGTTTTTT. This codes for CASSPGTGGAITGELFF. Combining the CDR3 with reference TRBV7-3 and TRBJ2-2 gives the whole variable domain GAGVSQTPSNKVTEKGKYVELRCDPISGHTALYWYRQSLGQGPEFLIYFQGTGAADDSGLPNDRFFAVRPEGSVSTLKIQRTERGDSAVYLCASSPGTGGAITGELFFGEGSRLTVL.

The chain carries TRBV28 and TRBJ2-5, with 11 bases fitting TRBD2. The length of the CDR3 is 19 residues. Germline trimming cut 6 bases from V and 2 bases from J; bases unmatched to any gene: 17. Germline V gene data show CDR1 as MDHEN and CDR2 as SYDVKM. The CDR3 loop is CASSSTSGGAGWGQETQYF. CDR3 DNA sequence: TGTGCCAGCAGCTCTACTAGCGGGGGAGCAGGGTGGGGACAAGAGACCCAGTACTTC.

The chain combines TRBV27 with TRBJ1-5; D is unclear. This CDR3 spans 14 amino acids. Deletions cut 4 bases from V and 7 bases from J, with 14 bases between. Germline V gene sequence: CDR1 MNHEY, CDR2 SMNVEV (reference sequence). The CDR3 nucleotides read TGTGCCAGCAGTTCCGAGCTTTCCGGGCAGCCCCAGCATTTT. Residues: CASSSELSGQPQHF.

This chain joins TRBV27 and TRBJ1-1, with D maybe TRBD1 (5 bases). Trimming pared 5 bases from V and 6 bases from J, leaving 16 bases between. The CDR3 runs to 14 residues. The V gene's germline CDR1 is MNHEY and CDR2 SMNVEV (reference sequence). The CDR3 coding sequence is TGTGCCAGCAGTCCCCGGGGAGGGGTGGCTGAAGCTTTCTTT. It specifies CASSPRGGVAEAFF.

V gene TRBV9 combines with J gene TRBJ2-2; no firm D call. Trimming cost V 0 bases and J 4 bases, with 7 bases left between them. The CDR3 loop spans 14 amino acids. Germline assignment: CDR1 SGDLS and CDR2 YYNGEE. This CDR3 is CASSVGPSTGELFF. Written as DNA, the CDR3 is TGTGCCAGCAGCGTAGGCCCCAGCACCGGGGAGCTGTTTTTT.

Here the CDR3 reads CASSQIGQGNEKLFF. The CDR3 nucleotides read TGCGCCAGCAGCCAGATTGGCCAGGGTAATGAAAAACTGTTTTTT. The J gene is TRBJ1-4, the V gene TRBV5-1; maybe TRBD1 (5 bases). The germline gives CDR1 SGHRS, CDR2 YFSETQ. The CDR3 has 15 amino acids. Trimming pared 4 bases from V and 4 bases from J, leaving 14 bases between.

V is TRBV27 and J is TRBJ1-4, with a tentative D call TRBD1 (6 bases). Germline V CDR1 and CDR2: MNHEY, SMNVEV (reference sequence). CDR3 length: 13 amino acids. V gave up 3 bases and J gave up 8 bases, with 10 bases separating them. The CDR3 coding sequence is TGTGCCAGCAGTTTGGCGCAGGGGGAAAAACTGTTTTTT. This codes for CASSLAQGEKLFF.

The chain has TRBV30 and TRBJ1-6, with 7 bases fitting TRBD1. This CDR3 comprises 15 residues. Germline assignment: CDR1 GTSNPN and CDR2 SVGIG (reference sequence). V shed 2 bases, J shed 7 bases, and the junction held 8 bases outside the gene matches. The CDR3 is CAWSLKTGANSPLHF. The DNA of the CDR3 is TGTGCCTGGAGTCTGAAAACAGGGGCCAATTCACCCCTCCACTTT.

V usage is TRBV19 and J usage is TRBJ2-1; TRBD1 is a possible D gene (6 bases). Germline V gives CDR1 LNHDA, CDR2 SQIVND (reference sequence). The length of the CDR3 is 16 residues. The germline V and J ends were trimmed by 1 base and 2 bases, with 12 bases remaining between them. The CDR3 is CASSIAQGRTYNEQFF. CDR3 DNA: TGTGCCAGTAGTATAGCCCAGGGGCGAACCTACAATGAGCAGTTCTTC. Full variable domain (rest looked up from reference TRBV19 and TRBJ2-1): DGGITQSPKYLFRKEGQNVTLSCEQNLNHDAMYWYRQDPGQGLRLIYYSQIVNDFQKGDIAEGYSVSREKKESFPLTVTSAQKNPTAFYLCASSIAQGRTYNEQFFGPGTRLTVL.

This chain connects TRBV10-1 to TRBJ2-7, with TRBD1 identical over 8 bases. The CDR3 is 16 amino acids. With 10 bases clipped from V and 2 bases from J, the junction kept 16 bases outside the gene matches. The germline CDR1 and CDR2 sequences are WNHNN and SYGVQD (reference sequence). The DNA for the CDR3 is TGCGCCACCACTTTGGCCCGACAGGGGAATACCTACGAGCAGTACTTC. Residues: CATTLARQGNTYEQYF.

In this sample, this clone turned up once. The chain carries TRBV6-4 and TRBJ2-2; 9 nucleotides agree with TRBD1. Trimming took 9 bases from V and 8 from J; bases not matched to a gene: 13. From germline, CDR1 is MRHNA and CDR2 SNTAGT. The CDR3 length is 15 residues. CDR3 region: CASGPGQGTSGELFF. The CDR3 region has the DNA TGTGCCAGTGGACCGGGACAGGGAACGTCGGGGGAGCTGTTTTTT.

V is TRBV7-8 and J is TRBJ2-6, with D unresolved. CDR1 is SGHVS, CDR2 FQNEAQ, per germline. Between the trimmed V and J ends, which lost 3 bases and 1 base, there was a span of 7 bases. This CDR3 is built from 15 residues. The CDR3 DNA reads as TGTGCCAGCAGCTTGACATCTTCTGGGGCCAACGTCCTGACTTTC. Translating gives CASSLTSSGANVLTF. The variable domain in full, with the rest retrieved from reference TRBV7-8 and TRBJ2-6, is GAGVSQSPRYKVAKRGQDVALRCDPISGHVSLFWYQQALGQGPEFLTYFQNEAQLDKSGLPSDRFFAERPEGSVSTLKIQRTQQEDSAVYLCASSLTSSGANVLTFGAGSRLTVL.

This chain links TRBV5-4 with TRBJ1-6; possibly TRBD1 for D (6 bases). The germline CDR1 and CDR2 sequences are SGHNT and YYREEE (reference sequence). V lost 0 bases and J lost 4, with 14 bases in between. The CDR3 covers 17 residues. Written as DNA, the CDR3 is TGTGCCAGCAGCTTGGCCGTTGGACAGAGTTATAATTCACCCCTCCACTTT. Translation gives CASSLAVGQSYNSPLHF.

The chain combines TRBV13 with TRBJ1-1; D may be TRBD1 (5 bases). Trimming shortened V by 3 bases and J by 3 bases, and 14 bases separated the two germline ends. This CDR3 spans 15 amino acids. Looked up from germline, CDR1 is PRHDT and CDR2 is FYEKMQ (reference sequence). The CDR3 here is CASSLKGRLDTEAFF. The CDR3 nucleotides are TGTGCCAGCAGCTTGAAGGGGAGGTTGGACACTGAAGCTTTCTTT.

CDR3 in amino acids: CASSFRGAQETQYF. For the CDR3, the DNA is TGTGCCAGCAGTTTTCGCGGGGCGCAAGAGACCCAGTACTTC. V is TRBV27 and J is TRBJ2-5, with TRBD2 as a possible D gene (6 bases). Germline values: CDR1 MNHEY, CDR2 SMNVEV (reference sequence). The CDR3 is 14 residues long. V was clipped by 3 bases and J by 2 bases, with 10 bases between them.

The genes are TRBV5-1 and TRBJ1-5; no reliable D call. The CDR3 is made up of 15 amino acids. Trimming pared 0 bases from V and 0 bases from J, leaving 7 bases between. CDR1 and CDR2 (germline): SGHRS, YFSETQ. The CDR3 here is CASSLDGDSNQPQHF. DNA of the CDR3: TGCGCCAGCAGCTTGGACGGTGATAGCAATCAGCCCCAGCATTTT. The whole variable domain, remainder taken from reference TRBV5-1 and TRBJ1-5, is KAGVTQTPRYLIKTRGQQVTLSCSPISGHRSVSWYQQTPGQGLQFLFEYFSETQRNKGNFPGRFSGRQFSNSRSEMNVSTLELGDSALYLCASSLDGDSNQPQHFGDGTRLSIL.

The V call is TRBV2, the J call TRBJ2-7; 10 positions match TRBD2. Looked up from germline, CDR1 is SNHLY and CDR2 is FYNNEI. The CDR3 extends over 15 amino acids. V trimming: 6 bases; J trimming: 0 bases; junction bases outside the gene matches: 5. The CDR3, as DNA: TGTGCCAGCAGGGGTACTAGCGGGAACTCCTACGAGCAGTACTTC. Translated, it gives CASRGTSGNSYEQYF.

The chain links TRBV4-2 to TRBJ2-6; possibly TRBD1 for D (6 bases). From germline, CDR1 is LGHNA and CDR2 YNFKEQ. The CDR3 spans 18 residues. Trimming removed 1 base from V and 1 base from J, with 14 bases in between. Here the CDR3 DNA reads TGTGCCAGCAGCCAAGTCGAGGACAGCGCATCTGGGGCCAACGTCCTGACTTTC. Amino acid sequence: CASSQVEDSASGANVLTF.

The gene calls are TRBV15 and TRBJ1-4; D perhaps matches TRBD1 (5 bases). This CDR3 contains 15 residues. V lost 4 bases to trimming and J lost 8 bases, with 17 bases between them. Germline-derived CDR1 and CDR2 are LNHNV and YYDKDF (reference sequence). The CDR3 DNA follows: TGTGCCACCAGCATGCCCAGACAGACAAACGAAAAACTGTTTTTT. Residues: CATSMPRQTNEKLFF.

This clone was counted a few times. The chain carries TRBV14 and TRBJ2-7; maybe TRBD1 (6 bases). Trimming took 5 bases from V and 3 from J, leaving 17 bases between them. This CDR3 spans 15 amino acids. CDR1 and CDR2 from the germline V gene are SGHDN and FVKESK. The CDR3 reads CASSSDSLLGYEQYF. The CDR3 region has the DNA TGTGCCAGCAGCTCGGACAGTTTATTAGGCTACGAGCAGTACTTC. Together with reference TRBV14 and TRBJ2-7, the CDR3 gives the full variable domain: EAGVTQFPSHSVIEKGQTVTLRCDPISGHDNLYWYRRVMGKEIKFLLHFVKESKQDESGMPNNRFLAERTGGTYSTLKVQPAELEDSGVYFCASSSDSLLGYEQYFGPGTRLTVT.